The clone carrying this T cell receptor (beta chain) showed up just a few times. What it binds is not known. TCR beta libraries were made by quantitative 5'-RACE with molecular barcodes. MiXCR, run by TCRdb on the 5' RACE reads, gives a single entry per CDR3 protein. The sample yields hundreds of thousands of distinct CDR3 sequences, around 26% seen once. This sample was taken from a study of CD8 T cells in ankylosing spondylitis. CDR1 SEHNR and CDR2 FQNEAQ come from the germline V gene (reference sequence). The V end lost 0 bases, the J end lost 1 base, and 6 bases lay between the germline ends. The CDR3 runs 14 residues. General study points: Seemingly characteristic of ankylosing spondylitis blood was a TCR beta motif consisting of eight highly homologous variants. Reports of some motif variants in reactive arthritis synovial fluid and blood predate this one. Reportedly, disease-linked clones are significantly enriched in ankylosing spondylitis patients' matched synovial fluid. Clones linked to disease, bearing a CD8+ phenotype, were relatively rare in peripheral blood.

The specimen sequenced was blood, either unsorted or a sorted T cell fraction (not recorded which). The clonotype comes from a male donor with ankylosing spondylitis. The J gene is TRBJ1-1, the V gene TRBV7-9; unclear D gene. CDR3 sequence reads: CASSLASQNTEAFF. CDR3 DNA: TGTGCCAGCAGCTTAGCGTCGCAGAACACTGAAGCTTTCTTT.